The T cell receptor beta chain described here comes from a study of blood T cells in healthy people across ages. Findings of the study overall: Relative to aged donors, long-lived donors carried more naive CD4+ cells and displayed higher diversity.

The authors ran a second PCR of about 7 to 11 cycles using a sample-barcoded 5' primer and a J-beta primer mix. Using its own MiXCR run on the 5' RACE reads, TCRdb lists one record per CDR3 protein. The sample consists of around 650,000 distinct CDR3 sequences, around 41% of them appearing once. This clonotype was detected a few times. No antigen is known for it. Germline CDR1 is SGHRS and CDR2 is YFSETQ. After removal of 4 bases from V and 5 bases from J, the junction contained 9 bases not matched to a gene. This CDR3 contains 14 residues. The chain employs TRBV5-1 and TRBJ2-7, with 7 bases identical to TRBD1. This TCR was sampled from an elderly man in good health. Input material: blood. The chain's CDR3 is CASSTGQAANEQYF. The CDR3 nucleotides are TGCGCCAGCAGCACTGGACAGGCTGCCAACGAGCAGTACTTC.